This TCR beta chain was profiled in a study of identical twins. General study findings and limits: Cross-sectional statistics, not tracking of the same donors, supported the conclusions.

With 1 base removed from V and 7 bases from J, the gap between germline ends came to 17 bases. This CDR3 spans 16 amino acids. Germline CDR1 reads LGHNA; CDR2 reads YNFKEQ. Each CDR3 protein is one row after TCRdb ran MiXCR on the 5' RACE reads. The table lists some 240,000 distinct CDR3 sequences, over 9.5% of them singletons. At least ten counts were recorded for this clonotype. The target antigen is unknown. Sequencing was performed on memory T cells sorted from blood. The chain has TRBV4-2 and TRBJ2-1; tentatively, D is TRBD1 (6 bases). The clonotype comes from a man between 50 and 59 years old in good health. The CDR3 DNA reads TGTGCCAGCAGCCAAGTAGCCAGGGGTATCCTGAATGAGCAGTTCTTC. It codes for CASSQVARGILNEQFF.